These T cell receptor beta chains were read from a single sample in a study of blood T cell repertoires in COVID-19. Generated by immunoSEQ multiplex PCR, the TCRdb table keeps only in-frame clones and is missing some. The data hold 250,000 or so clones, with around 80% observed a single time. The sample comprised peripheral blood. The receptors were sampled from a middle-aged man who had recovered from COVID-19. CDR3s include the opening cysteine and the closing phenylalanine or tryptophan. The order of the fields is CDR3 DNA, CDR3 protein, J gene, clone size, D gene, V gene. A D gene is named only where the DNA matches it firmly. Clone size is stated in some rows and not others, as once, few, many or a class when expanded.

TGTGCCAGAAGCTCCCAGGTCTTC | CARSSQVF | TRBJ2-1 | . | . | TRBV5-3
TGTGCCAGCTCACAGAGAAACGACAGGCTTGGTCAGCCCCAGCATTTT | CASSQRNDRLGQPQHF | TRBJ1-5 | once | . | TRBV18
TGTGCCAGCAGCCAAGACAAACACAGGGAAGGGGGCGGGGAGCTGTTTTTT | CASSQDKHREGGGELFF | TRBJ2-2 | . | . | TRBV3-1/TRBV3-2
TGTGCCAGCAGTTTACGGGGAATGGGGGAGACCCAGTACTTC | CASSLRGMGETQYF | TRBJ2-5 | . | . | TRBV27
TGCGCCAGCAGTGAGTCGGCCGGGAACTACGAGCAGTACTTC | CASSESAGNYEQYF | TRBJ2-7 | . | . | TRBV10-1
TGTGCCAGCAGCCCAGACCCCGGGTGGGATACGCAGTATTTT | CASSPDPGWDTQYF | TRBJ2-3 | . | . | TRBV7-2
TGTGCCAGTATAGGGGACAGGTTTGGTGGTGGCTATGGCTACACCTTC | CASIGDRFGGGYGYTF | TRBJ1-2 | . | TRBD1 | TRBV19
TGTGCCAGTTCGCAGGCAACTAACTATGGCTACACCTTC | CASSQATNYGYTF | TRBJ1-2 | . | . | TRBV12-3/TRBV12-4
TGTGCCTGGAGTGAAATAGCGGGCTTCTCCTACGAGCAGTACTTC | CAWSEIAGFSYEQYF | TRBJ2-7 | . | TRBD2 | TRBV30
TGTGCCAGCAGTTTAGGGCCCGGAGGGGATGGCTACACCTTC | CASSLGPGGDGYTF | TRBJ1-2 | . | . | TRBV7-2
TGTGCCAGCAGCTTGACAGGGGCCTCCCGGCCTGGCTACACCTTC | CASSLTGASRPGYTF | TRBJ1-2 | once | TRBD1 | TRBV7-2
TGTGCCAGCAGTTACTCGGGACAGGCGAACACTGAAGCTTTCTTT | CASSYSGQANTEAFF | TRBJ1-1 | . | TRBD1 | TRBV6-5
TGTGCCAGCGCCCGCGGGGGGGCCTCAGATACGCAGTATTTT | CASARGGASDTQYF | TRBJ2-3 | . | TRBD2 | TRBV7-9
TGTGCCAGCAGCTCCCCACGGGACAGGGGGGGGTATGGCTACACCTTC | CASSSPRDRGGYGYTF | TRBJ1-2 | once | TRBD1 | TRBV5-4
TGTGCCAGCAGCTACCGGGGGGGGCCGTTGACCATCTCCAGAAACATTCAGTACTTC | CASSYRGGPLTISRNIQYF | TRBJ2-4 | . | TRBD2 | TRBV3-1/TRBV3-2
TGTGCCAGCTCACCACAAAGAGGACAGGGGGCCTTGAACACTGAAGCTTTCTTT | CASSPQRGQGALNTEAFF | TRBJ1-1 | . | TRBD1 | TRBV18
TGTGCCAGCAGCTCTGACAGGTACACTGAAGCTTTCTTT | CASSSDRYTEAFF | TRBJ1-1 | . | . | TRBV12-3/TRBV12-4
TGTGCCAGTAGCCTACCGGGACAGTTCCATGAGCAGTTCTTC | CASSLPGQFHEQFF | TRBJ2-1 | once | TRBD1 | TRBV19
TGCGCCAGCAGCCAAGATCGAAACGGGAGGAGCACAGATACGCAGTATTTT | CASSQDRNGRSTDTQYF | TRBJ2-3 | . | TRBD2 | TRBV4-3
TGTGCCAGCAGTTACCCCGGACATACCGTCTACGAGCAGTACTTC | CASSYPGHTVYEQYF | TRBJ2-7 | . | . | TRBV6-2/TRBV6-3
TGCAGCGTTGAGGGAGGTAGTGGGGCCAACGTCCTGACTTTC | CSVEGGSGANVLTF | TRBJ2-6 | . | . | TRBV29-1
TGTGCCAGTAGTATCATCCCGGGACAGAATTTGCCCCAGCATTTT | CASSIIPGQNLPQHF | TRBJ1-5 | . | TRBD1 | TRBV19
TGCGCCAGCAGCTTGGCTGGGCAGGATACCTACGAGCAGTACTTC | CASSLAGQDTYEQYF | TRBJ2-7 | . | . | TRBV5-1
TGTGCCAGCAGCTTAAGAGGGGGCACGGGTGGCTACACCTTC | CASSLRGGTGGYTF | TRBJ1-2 | . | TRBD1 | TRBV11-3
TGTGCCAGCAGTTCGACAGGGTTTTTTGGCTACACCTTC | CASSSTGFFGYTF | TRBJ1-2 | . | TRBD1 | TRBV6-5
TGCGCCAGCAGCTTGGCCACTAGCGTAGCCAAAAACATTCAGTACTTC | CASSLATSVAKNIQYF | TRBJ2-4 | . | TRBD2 | TRBV5-1
TGTGCCAGCAGCCCGACTGGGGGGACCTACGAGCAGTACTTC | CASSPTGGTYEQYF | TRBJ2-7 | . | . | TRBV6-5
TGTGCCAGCAGCTTATCCCCTAGCGTGGGGGCCTACGAGCAGTACTTC | CASSLSPSVGAYEQYF | TRBJ2-7 | . | . | TRBV7-2
TGTGCCAGCAGCTTACGGGAGTACCAAGAGACCCAGTACTTC | CASSLREYQETQYF | TRBJ2-5 | . | . | TRBV7-2
TGTGCCAGCAGCCAGACAGGATTTCTCAGTCAGCCCCAGCATTTT | CASSQTGFLSQPQHF | TRBJ1-5 | . | . | TRBV27
TGTGCCAGCAGCTTGGCATCAGCGAACACCGGGGAGCTGTTTTTT | CASSLASANTGELFF | TRBJ2-2 | once | . | TRBV11-2
TGTGCCAGCAGTTACTCCAGGGGCCGGGGTGGCTACACCTTC | CASSYSRGRGGYTF | TRBJ1-2 | . | . | TRBV6-5
TGTGCCAGCAGTGAAGAGGGACAGGGCGACACCATATATTTT | CASSEEGQGDTIYF | TRBJ1-3 | . | TRBD1 | TRBV2
TGTGCCAGTAGTCCCCGGGACAGAGGTTTCGCTGAGCAGTTCTTC | CASSPRDRGFAEQFF | TRBJ2-1 | . | TRBD1 | TRBV19
TGTGCTAGTGGTTTGGTGACCAGCGGGAGTAATGAGCAGTTCTTC | CASGLVTSGSNEQFF | TRBJ2-1 | . | TRBD2 | TRBV12-5
TGTGCCAGCAGCGTAGTTGCGGGAGCCAGTGAGCAGTTCTTC | CASSVVAGASEQFF | TRBJ2-1 | . | TRBD2 | TRBV9
TGCGCCAGCAGCACCGGGACAGGGGCAAACCTTGGCTACACCTTC | CASSTGTGANLGYTF | TRBJ1-2 | . | TRBD1 | TRBV5-1
TGTGCCAGCAGCCAGGGACAAAGGGCCGGAAAACTGTTTTTT | CASSQGQRAGKLFF | TRBJ1-4 | . | . | TRBV6-6
TGCGCCAGCAGCCGATCGACAGGCCTTGCCTACGAGCAGTACTTC | CASSRSTGLAYEQYF | TRBJ2-7 | . | . | TRBV4-1
TGTGCCAGCAGCCAGAGGCCCTTCAAAGGCGACAATGAGCAGTTCTTC | CASSQRPFKGDNEQFF | TRBJ2-1 | many | . | TRBV14
TGTGCCAGCAGCCAGGCGAACAGGGACTCACCCCTCCACTTT | CASSQANRDSPLHF | TRBJ1-6 | . | . | TRBV14
TGTGCCAGTAGTCCTAGGACAGGGGGCGTGACGCAGTATTTT | CASSPRTGGVTQYF | TRBJ2-3 | . | TRBD1 | TRBV19